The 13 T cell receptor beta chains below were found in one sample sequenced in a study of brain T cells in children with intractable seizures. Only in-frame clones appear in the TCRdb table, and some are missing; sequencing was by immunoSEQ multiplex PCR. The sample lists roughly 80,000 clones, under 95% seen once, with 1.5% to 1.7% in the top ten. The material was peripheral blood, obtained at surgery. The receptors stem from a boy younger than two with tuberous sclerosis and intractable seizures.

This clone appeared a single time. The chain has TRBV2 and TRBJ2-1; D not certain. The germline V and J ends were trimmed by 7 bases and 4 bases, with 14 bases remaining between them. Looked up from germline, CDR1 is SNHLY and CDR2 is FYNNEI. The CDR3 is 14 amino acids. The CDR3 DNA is TGTGCCAGCACCCCGGTACGGAATTACAATGAGCAGTTCTTC. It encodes CASTPVRNYNEQFF.

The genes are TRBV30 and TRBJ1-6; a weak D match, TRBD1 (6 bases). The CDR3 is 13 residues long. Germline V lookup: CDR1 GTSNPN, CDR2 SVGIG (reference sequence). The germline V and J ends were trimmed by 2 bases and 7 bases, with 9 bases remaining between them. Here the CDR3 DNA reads TGTGCCTGGAGTCAACAGGGAAATTCACCCCTCCACTTT. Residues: CAWSQQGNSPLHF.

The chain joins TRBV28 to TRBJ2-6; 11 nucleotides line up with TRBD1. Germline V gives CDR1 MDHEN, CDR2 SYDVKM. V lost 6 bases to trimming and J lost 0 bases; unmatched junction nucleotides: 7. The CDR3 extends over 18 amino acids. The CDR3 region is CASRRTGGEVSGANVLTF. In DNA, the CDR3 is TGTGCCAGCAGACGGACAGGGGGCGAGGTCTCTGGGGCCAACGTCCTGACTTTC. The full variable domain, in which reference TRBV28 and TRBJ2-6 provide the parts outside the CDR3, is DVKVTQSSRYLVKRTGEKVFLECVQDMDHENMFWYRQDPGLGLRLIYFSYDVKMKEKGDIPEGYSVSREKKERFSLILESASTNQTSMYLCASRRTGGEVSGANVLTFGAGSRLTVL.

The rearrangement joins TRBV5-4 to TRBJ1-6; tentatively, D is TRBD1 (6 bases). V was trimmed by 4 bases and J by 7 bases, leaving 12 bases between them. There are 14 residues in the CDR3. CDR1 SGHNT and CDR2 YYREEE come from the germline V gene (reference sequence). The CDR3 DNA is TGTGCCAGCAGCGTACAGGGCTGGAATTCACCCCTCCACTTT. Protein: CASSVQGWNSPLHF.

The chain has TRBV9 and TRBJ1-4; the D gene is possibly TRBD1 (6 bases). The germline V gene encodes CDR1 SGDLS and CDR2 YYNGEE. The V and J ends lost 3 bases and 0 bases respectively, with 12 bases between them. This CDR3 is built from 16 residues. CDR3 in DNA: TGTGCCAGCAGCGGGGGGCTCCTTTCAACTAATGAAAAACTGTTTTTT. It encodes CASSGGLLSTNEKLFF.

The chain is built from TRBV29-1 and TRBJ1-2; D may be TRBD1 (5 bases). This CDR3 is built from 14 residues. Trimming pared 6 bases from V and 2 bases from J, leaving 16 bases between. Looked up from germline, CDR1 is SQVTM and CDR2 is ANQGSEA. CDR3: CSVTTQDTNYGYTF. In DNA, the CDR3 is TGCAGCGTGACCACCCAGGACACCAACTATGGCTACACCTTC.

The CDR3 DNA reads as TGTGCCAGCAGCTTACGCCCAGGATATAGCAATCAGCCCCAGCATTTT. Translating it yields CASSLRPGYSNQPQHF. The gene calls are TRBV7-6 and TRBJ1-5; D unresolved. The CDR3 runs to 16 residues. Germline CDR1 reads SGHVS; CDR2 reads FNYEAQ. The germline V and J ends were trimmed by 2 bases and 0 bases, with 11 bases remaining between them. Variable domain in full (rest from reference TRBV7-6 and TRBJ1-5): GAGVSQSPRYKVTKRGQDVALRCDPISGHVSLYWYRQALGQGPEFLTYFNYEAQQDKSGLPNDRFSAERPEGSISTLTIQRTEQRDSAMYRCASSLRPGYSNQPQHFGDGTRLSIL.

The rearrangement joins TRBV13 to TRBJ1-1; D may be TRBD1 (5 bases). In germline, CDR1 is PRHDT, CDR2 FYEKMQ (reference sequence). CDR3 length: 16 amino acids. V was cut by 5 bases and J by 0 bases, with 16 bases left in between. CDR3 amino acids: CASSPWTFQMNTEAFF. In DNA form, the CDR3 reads TGTGCCAGCAGCCCTTGGACATTCCAAATGAACACTGAAGCTTTCTTT.

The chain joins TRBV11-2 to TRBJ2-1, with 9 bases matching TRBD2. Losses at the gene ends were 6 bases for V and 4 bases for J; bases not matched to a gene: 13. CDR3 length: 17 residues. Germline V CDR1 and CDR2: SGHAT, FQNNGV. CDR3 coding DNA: TGTGCCAGCAGACGCCCTGGGCTAGCGGGGACTTACAATGAGCAGTTCTTC. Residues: CASRRPGLAGTYNEQFF.

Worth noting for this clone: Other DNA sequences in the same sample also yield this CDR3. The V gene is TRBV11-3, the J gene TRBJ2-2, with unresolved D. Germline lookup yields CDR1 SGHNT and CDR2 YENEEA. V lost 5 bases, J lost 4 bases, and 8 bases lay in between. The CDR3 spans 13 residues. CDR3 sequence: CASSPVGTGELFF. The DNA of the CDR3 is TGTGCCAGCAGCCCCGTCGGCACCGGGGAGCTGTTTTTT. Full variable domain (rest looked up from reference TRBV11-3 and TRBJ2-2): EAGVVQSPRYKIIEKKQPVAFWCNPISGHNTLYWYLQNLGQGPELLIRYENEEAVDDSQLPKDRFSAERLKGVDSTLKIQPAELGDSAVYLCASSPVGTGELFFGEGSRLTVL.

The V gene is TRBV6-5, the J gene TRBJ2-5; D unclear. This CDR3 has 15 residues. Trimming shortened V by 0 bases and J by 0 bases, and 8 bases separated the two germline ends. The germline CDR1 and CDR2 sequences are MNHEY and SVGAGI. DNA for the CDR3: TGTGCCAGCAGTTACTCCGGCGGACACCAAGAGACCCAGTACTTC. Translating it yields CASSYSGGHQETQYF.

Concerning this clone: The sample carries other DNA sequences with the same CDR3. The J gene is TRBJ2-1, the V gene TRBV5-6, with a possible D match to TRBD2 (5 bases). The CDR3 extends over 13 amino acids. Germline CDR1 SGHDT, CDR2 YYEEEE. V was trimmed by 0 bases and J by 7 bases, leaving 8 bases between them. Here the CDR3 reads CASSLGTLNEQFF. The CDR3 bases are TGTGCCAGCAGCTTGGGGACTCTGAATGAGCAGTTCTTC.

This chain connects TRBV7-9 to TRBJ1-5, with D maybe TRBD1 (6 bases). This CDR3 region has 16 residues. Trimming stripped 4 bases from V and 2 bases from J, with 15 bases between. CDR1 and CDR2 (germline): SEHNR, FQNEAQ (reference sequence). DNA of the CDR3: TGTGCCAGCAGCTCGGGAACAGGGTTCCGCAATCAGCCCCAGCATTTT. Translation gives CASSSGTGFRNQPQHF.